This T cell receptor beta chain was documented in a study of high-grade serous ovarian cancer treatment subgroups. Across the study: On average, just over 14,000 reads and 7,000 to 8,000 unique TCR beta rearrangements were obtained per sample.

Clones were read by immunoSEQ multiplex PCR, and TCRdb kept only the in-frame ones, dropping some. Of about 6,800 clones listed, around 79% are singletons. General study points: Repertoire similarity ranged 0.11 to 0.79 between tumors of one patient.

The CDR3 length is 16 residues. CDR1 and CDR2 from the germline V gene are SGHNT and YENEEA. Trimming took 1 base from V and 4 from J; bases not matched to a gene: 2. A note on this clone: Its antigen remains unknown.

Tumor samples were taken before definitive surgery or chemotherapy. The sequence derives from a human donor with high-grade serous ovarian cancer. Sequencing was carried out using tumor tissue. The rearrangement uses TRBV11-3 and TRBJ2-2; the match to TRBD1 covers 11 bases. The CDR3 here is CASSLAGTGGTGELFF. The CDR3, as DNA: TGTGCCAGCAGCTTAGCCGGGACAGGGGGCACCGGGGAGCTGTTTTTT.